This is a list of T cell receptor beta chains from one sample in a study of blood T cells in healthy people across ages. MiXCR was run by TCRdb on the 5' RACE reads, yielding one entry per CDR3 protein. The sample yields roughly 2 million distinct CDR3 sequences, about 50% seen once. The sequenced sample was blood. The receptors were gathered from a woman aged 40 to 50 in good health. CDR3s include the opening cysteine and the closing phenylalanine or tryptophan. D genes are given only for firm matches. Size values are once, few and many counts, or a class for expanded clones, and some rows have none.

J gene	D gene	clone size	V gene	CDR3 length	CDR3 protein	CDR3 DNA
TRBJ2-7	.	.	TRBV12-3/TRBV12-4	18	CGSSLGLPASRNSYEQYF	TGTGGCAGCAGTTTAGGGCTTCCGGCTAGCCGAAACTCCTACGAGCAGTACTTC
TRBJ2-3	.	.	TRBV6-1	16	CASNVPRQGLPDTQYF	TGTGCCAGCAACGTCCCGAGGCAGGGATTGCCAGATACGCAGTATTTT
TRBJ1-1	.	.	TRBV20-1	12	CSAPDGFRVAFF	TGCAGTGCGCCTGACGGTTTTAGAGTAGCTTTCTTT
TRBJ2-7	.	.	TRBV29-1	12	CSVVQESYEQYF	TGCAGCGTTGTGCAGGAGTCCTACGAGCAGTACTTC
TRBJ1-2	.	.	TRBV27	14	CASRTTRANYGYTF	TGTGCCAGCAGGACCACCAGGGCTAACTATGGCTACACCTTC
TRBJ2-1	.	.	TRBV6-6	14	CASSFTDGYNEQFF	TGTGCCAGCTCCTTTACAGACGGGTACAATGAGCAGTTCTTC
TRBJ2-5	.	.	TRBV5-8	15	CASSREPWGTETQYF	TGTGCCAGCAGCCGGGAGCCTTGGGGCACAGAGACCCAGTACTTC
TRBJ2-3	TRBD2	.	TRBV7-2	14	CASSGGGSEDTQYF	TGTGCCAGCAGCGGGGGGGGGTCAGAAGATACGCAGTATTTT
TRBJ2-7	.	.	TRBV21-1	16	CASSIGGPYASYEQYF	TGTGCCAGCAGCATCGGGGGACCCTATGCCTCCTACGAGCAGTACTTC
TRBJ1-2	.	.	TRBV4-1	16	CASSHYSSTLVYGYTF	TGCGCCAGCAGCCATTATTCTTCGACCCTGGTATATGGCTACACCTTC
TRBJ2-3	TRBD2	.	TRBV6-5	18	CASSYWGGGGSGTDTQYF	TGTGCCAGCAGTTACTGGGGCGGGGGGGGTTCCGGCACAGATACGCAGTATTTT
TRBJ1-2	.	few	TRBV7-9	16	CASSRVGAELLYGYTF	TGTGCCAGCAGTAGGGTCGGGGCCGAACTCCTCTATGGCTACACCTTC
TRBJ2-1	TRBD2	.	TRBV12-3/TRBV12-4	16	CASSFGSGLASNEQFF	TGTGCCAGCAGTTTTGGGTCGGGACTAGCGAGCAATGAGCAGTTCTTC
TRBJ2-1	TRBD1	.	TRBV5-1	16	CASSLAGTGWYNEQFF	TGCGCCAGCAGCTTGGCCGGGACAGGGTGGTACAATGAGCAGTTCTTC
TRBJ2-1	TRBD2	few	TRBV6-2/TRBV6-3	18	CASSSSLTSGGSYNEQFF	TGTGCCAGCAGTTCATCCCTGACTAGCGGGGGGTCCTACAATGAGCAGTTCTTC
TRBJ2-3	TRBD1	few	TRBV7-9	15	CASSSRTGSADTQYF	TGTGCCAGCAGCTCCCGGACAGGGAGTGCAGATACGCAGTATTTT
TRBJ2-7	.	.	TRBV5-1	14	CASSPMTATYEQYF	TGCGCCAGCAGCCCCATGACGGCTACCTACGAGCAGTACTTC
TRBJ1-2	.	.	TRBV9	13	CASSAAGHYGYTF	TGTGCCAGCAGCGCCGCAGGTCATTATGGCTACACCTTC
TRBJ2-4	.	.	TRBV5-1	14	CASSNGDGQAVRYF	TGCGCCAGCAGCAACGGGGACGGGCAAGCGGTTCGGTACTTC
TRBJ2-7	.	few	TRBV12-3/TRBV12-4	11	CASSLSDQQYF	TGTGCCAGCAGTTTATCCGACCAGCAGTACTTC
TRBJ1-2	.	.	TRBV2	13	CASSEGVVYGYTF	TGTGCCAGCAGTGAGGGGGTCGTCTATGGCTACACCTTC
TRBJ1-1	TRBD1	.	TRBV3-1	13	CASSLGQGRRAFF	TGTGCCAGCAGCCTAGGACAGGGAAGGAGGGCTTTCTTT
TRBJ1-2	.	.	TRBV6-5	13	CASSPTLAYGYTF	TGTGCCAGCAGTCCCACCCTAGCCTATGGCTACACCTTC
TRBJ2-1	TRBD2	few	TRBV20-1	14	CSAFRGLAGREQFF	TGCAGTGCTTTCAGGGGACTAGCGGGGCGTGAGCAGTTCTTC
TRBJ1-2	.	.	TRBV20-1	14	CSAAQRSGIYGYTF	TGCAGTGCTGCCCAACGTAGTGGTATCTATGGCTACACCTTC
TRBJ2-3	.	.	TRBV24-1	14	CATSDVQMTDTQYF	TGTGCCACCAGTGATGTGCAAATGACAGATACGCAGTATTTT